This T cell receptor (beta chain) was retrieved from a study of T cells in Graves' hyperthyroidism and ophthalmopathy. Points from the study as a whole: Ophthalmopathy was identified by the model a median roughly 6.5 months ahead of onset. In blood, most of the thyroid clonotypes expanded above 0.001 were also present.

This clonotype was counted between two and nine times. Its antigen remains unidentified. The CDR3 is 15 residues long. Per the germline V gene, CDR1 is SGHNT and CDR2 is YYREEE (reference sequence). The V and J ends lost 4 bases and 7 bases respectively, with 15 bases between them. RNA transcripts served as the template for amplifying TCR beta CDR3 regions. First-round RT-PCR of the TCR CDR3 relied on the HTBI primer set. Each CDR3 protein gets one entry after TCRdb re-called the multiplex PCR reads with MiXCR. Seen here are roughly 640,000 distinct CDR3 sequences, about a sixth observed once, and the top ten hold 2.5% to 4%. Exclusion of patients followed from uncontrolled infection, other autoimmune disease, pregnancy or lactation.

This receptor was obtained from a middle-aged woman with Graves' ophthalmopathy. What was sequenced was blood. The genes are TRBV5-4 and TRBJ1-6; a weak D match, TRBD1 (5 bases). CDR3 in DNA: TGTGCCAGCAGCCCCTACGGACGGGGGAATTCACCCCTCCACTTT. It encodes CASSPYGRGNSPLHF.